A single sample is the source of the 14 T cell receptor beta chains below, sequenced in a study of blood T cells in healthy people across ages. For the second PCR, which ran for about 7 to 11 cycles, a sample-barcoded 5' primer and a J-beta primer mix were used. TCRdb independently ran MiXCR on the 5' RACE reads; one entry per CDR3 protein. The sample includes about 580,000 distinct CDR3 sequences, around half of them seen just once. Sequenced: blood. Receptor source: an older man in good health.

The chain uses TRBV4-2 and TRBJ2-1; D unresolved. The V end lost 0 bases, the J end lost 4 bases, and 13 bases lay between the germline ends. Germline values: CDR1 LGHNA, CDR2 YNFKEQ. There are 16 residues in the CDR3. The CDR3 is CASSQDGASYYNEQFF. CDR3 nucleotide sequence: TGTGCCAGCAGCCAAGATGGCGCTAGTTATTACAATGAGCAGTTCTTC.

The chain links TRBV15 to TRBJ1-2; D is unresolved. The V and J ends lost 0 bases and 0 bases respectively, with 11 bases between them. Germline assignment: CDR1 LNHNV and CDR2 YYDKDF (reference sequence). The CDR3 has 16 residues. The CDR3 loop is CATSRDRAASNYGYTF. The CDR3, as DNA: TGTGCCACCAGCAGAGATAGGGCAGCCTCTAACTATGGCTACACCTTC.

This chain uses TRBV7-9 with TRBJ2-2, with 8 nucleotides matching TRBD1. The CDR3 totals 15 residues. V shed 5 bases, J shed 5 bases, and the junction held 7 bases outside the gene matches. Germline V gene lookup returns CDR1 SEHNR and CDR2 FQNEAQ (reference sequence). CDR3 sequence: CASSATDRATGELFF. CDR3 DNA sequence: TGTGCCAGCAGCGCTACGGACAGGGCTACCGGGGAGCTGTTTTTT.

A few counts support this clonotype. This chain uses TRBV10-3 with TRBJ2-1, with 14 nucleotides matching TRBD2. The CDR3 sequence is 16 residues long. V shed 8 bases, J shed 2 bases, and the junction held 5 bases outside the gene matches. The germline CDR1 and CDR2 sequences are ENHRY and SYGVKD. CDR3 protein: CAIGTSGSVPYNEQFF. The CDR3, as DNA: TGTGCCATCGGGACTAGCGGGAGTGTTCCCTACAATGAGCAGTTCTTC.

The CDR3 sequence: CASSQYTGQQFF. The CDR3 DNA reads as TGCGCCAGCAGCCAATACACGGGACAGCAGTTCTTC. The rearrangement uses TRBV4-3 and TRBJ2-1, with D perhaps assigned TRBD1 or TRBD2 (5 bases each). CDR1 is LGHNA, CDR2 YSLEER, per germline. This CDR3 is 12 amino acids long. Trimming removed 2 bases at V and 11 bases at J, with 10 bases between.

The genes are TRBV14 and TRBJ1-6; D is unclear. Germline V gene lookup returns CDR1 SGHDN and CDR2 FVKESK. The CDR3 spans 13 residues. V was shortened by 8 bases and J by 8 bases, with 13 bases between the two germline ends. The CDR3 nucleotides are TGTGCCAGCGGCCGGGATTTCGATTCACCCCTCCACTTT. It encodes CASGRDFDSPLHF.

V and J are TRBV12-3 or TRBV12-4 and TRBJ1-2; D gene ambiguous. Trimming shortened V by 5 bases and J by 0 bases, and 13 bases separated the two germline ends. There are 15 residues in the CDR3. The CDR3 DNA is TGTGCCAGCAGTCCGATTGGGAGTACTAACTATGGCTACACCTTC. Translating it yields CASSPIGSTNYGYTF.

This clonotype was counted only a few times. The CDR3 DNA sequence: TGTGCCAGCAGCTTAGTCGAGGGGGGCGAGCAGTACTTC. As protein: CASSLVEGGEQYF. The gene calls are TRBV7-8 and TRBJ2-7, with D perhaps given as TRBD1 or TRBD2 (6 bases each). Germline V gives CDR1 SGHVS, CDR2 FQNEAQ. This CDR3 spans 13 amino acids. The V end was cut by 1 base, the J end by 6 bases, with 10 bases between.

This clonotype was seen many times. The chain combines TRBV6-6 with TRBJ2-1; 7 nucleotides agree with TRBD2. With 0 bases clipped from V and 6 bases from J, the junction kept 5 bases outside the gene matches. Looked up from germline, CDR1 is MNHNY and CDR2 is SVGAGI (reference sequence). The CDR3 covers 15 residues. As DNA, the CDR3 is TGTGCCAGCAGTTACTCTCTACTAGCGTCCAATGAGCAGTTCTTC. Translated: CASSYSLLASNEQFF.

This clonotype was seen a handful of times. The rearrangement joins TRBV20-1 to TRBJ2-7; the match to TRBD1 covers 9 bases. J lost 1 base, V lost 2 bases, and 6 bases had no gene match. Germline V gene data show CDR1 as DFQATT and CDR2 as SNEGSKA (reference sequence). The length of the CDR3 is 15 residues. The CDR3 reads CSARSGTGISYEQYF. CDR3 sequence (DNA): TGCAGTGCTAGATCCGGGACAGGGATATCCTACGAGCAGTACTTC.

The rearrangement joins TRBV6-5 to TRBJ2-2; no clear D. The germline CDR1 and CDR2 sequences are MNHEY and SVGAGI. Trimming pared 6 bases from V and 2 bases from J, leaving 10 bases between. The CDR3 loop spans 14 amino acids. The CDR3 spells CASRAPGNTGELFF. The CDR3 coding sequence is TGTGCCAGCAGGGCCCCCGGAAACACCGGGGAGCTGTTTTTT.

The chain is built from TRBV5-6 and TRBJ2-1; a possible D gene is TRBD2 (6 bases). Trimming shortened V by 4 bases and J by 1 base, and 18 bases separated the two germline ends. Looked up from germline, CDR1 is SGHDT and CDR2 is YYEEEE. This CDR3 is built from 17 residues. CDR3 region: CASSKGSASVSYNEQFF. CDR3 nucleotide sequence: TGTGCCAGCAGCAAGGGCTCGGCTAGCGTGTCCTACAATGAGCAGTTCTTC.

The genes are TRBV12-5 and TRBJ2-7; D possibly corresponds to TRBD1 (6 bases). V was trimmed by 1 base and J by 3 bases, leaving 7 bases between them. The length of the CDR3 is 13 residues. CDR1 is LGHNT, CDR2 FRNRAP, per germline. The chain's CDR3 is CASGLGGLYEQYF. DNA of the CDR3: TGTGCTAGTGGTTTGGGGGGGCTCTACGAGCAGTACTTC.

V gene TRBV28 combines with J gene TRBJ2-1; D may be TRBD2 (5 bases). V dropped 5 bases and J dropped 1 base, with 15 bases sitting between them. This CDR3 has 16 residues. Per the germline V gene, CDR1 is MDHEN and CDR2 is SYDVKM. DNA for the CDR3: TGTGCCAGCAGTCCCCCCGGGGTAGGGTCCTACAATGAGCAGTTCTTC. This translates into CASSPPGVGSYNEQFF.